This T cell receptor beta chain derives from a study of control samples from healthy donors and cancer patients. Clones were read by immunoSEQ multiplex PCR, and TCRdb kept only the in-frame ones, dropping some. The data show around 130,000 clones, approximately 88% seen once. V shed 6 bases and J shed 3 bases, with 15 bases lying between them. The CDR3 is made up of 14 amino acids. From germline, CDR1 is SQVTM and CDR2 ANQGSEA. The genes are TRBV29-1 and TRBJ1-5; possible D gene TRBD1, 6 bases. The TCR sequence derives from a man aged 50 to 60 in good health. Sequenced material: blood. Written as DNA, the CDR3 is TGCAGCGTGGTACAGGGAGGCCTCAATCAGCCCCAGCATTTT. Translated: CSVVQGGLNQPQHF.